These 26 T cell receptor beta chains share one sample of origin, sequenced in a study of T cell repertoires in cytomegalovirus infection. Their antigens remain unidentified. Using its own MiXCR run on the reads, TCRdb lists one record per CDR3 protein. The sample shows 450,000 to 600,000 distinct CDR3 sequences, about 42% of them seen only once. The material sequenced was cultured PBMCs, taken from culture after CMV antigen stimulation. These receptors originate from a human donor in good health (CMV status not recorded). Some clones in this sample may be carry-over from other donors' samples.

This clonotype was recorded a few times. The chain has TRBV12-3 or TRBV12-4 and TRBJ2-7; no clear D. V was cut by 3 bases and J by 7 bases, with 16 bases left in between. The CDR3 is 14 amino acids. In nucleotides, the CDR3 is TGTGCCAGCAGTTTCGTAAAACTTACTTTTGAGCAGTACTTC. It encodes CASSFVKLTFEQYF.

V gene TRBV29-1 combines with J gene TRBJ2-1; 12 positions agree with TRBD2. Per the germline V gene, CDR1 is SQVTM and CDR2 is ANQGSEA. Unmatched junction bases numbered 7, after V lost 2 bases and J lost 8 bases. The CDR3 runs to 15 residues. The CDR3 DNA sequence: TGCAGCGTTGAAATGCCTAGCGGGAGGGACCATGAGCAGTTCTTC. Translated, it gives CSVEMPSGRDHEQFF.

This clonotype was detected a few times. Written as DNA, the CDR3 is TGTGCCAGCAGACTGATGAACACCGGGGAGCTGTTTTTT. This encodes CASRLMNTGELFF. The chain has TRBV6-5 and TRBJ2-2, with unresolved D. The CDR3 sequence is 13 residues long. V lost 6 bases and J 1 base, leaving 6 bases between the germline ends. Germline values: CDR1 MNHEY, CDR2 SVGAGI.

This chain uses TRBV12-3 or TRBV12-4 with TRBJ1-2; D may be TRBD1 (6 bases). V lost 3 bases and J lost 6, with 14 bases in between. The length of the CDR3 is 14 residues. Written as DNA, the CDR3 is TGTGCCAGCAGTTTTAGGGGGGGCTGGGATGGCTACACCTTC. Residues: CASSFRGGWDGYTF.

The chain uses TRBV6-1 and TRBJ1-2; D might be TRBD1 (5 bases). The V end lost 8 bases, the J end lost 5 bases, and 15 bases lay between the germline ends. The CDR3 is made up of 13 amino acids. The germline V gene has CDR1 MNHNS and CDR2 SASEGT. Written as DNA, the CDR3 is TGTGCCAGCCTTGACGACAGACCGTATGGCTACACCTTC. It is translated as CASLDDRPYGYTF.

V gene TRBV20-1 combines with J gene TRBJ1-4; 9 bases line up with TRBD1. The CDR3 has 13 residues. The germline V gene encodes CDR1 DFQATT and CDR2 SNEGSKA (reference sequence). Trimming removed 5 bases from V and 6 bases from J; junction bases left unmatched: 4. The DNA of the CDR3 is TGCAGTGCTTACCGGGACAGGGATGAAAAACTGTTTTTT. As protein: CSAYRDRDEKLFF.

The rearrangement uses TRBV7-2 and TRBJ2-3; D might be TRBD2 (6 bases). In germline, CDR1 is SGHTA, CDR2 FQGNSA. Trimming took 7 bases from V and 4 from J, leaving 9 bases between them. The CDR3 sequence is 12 residues long. The CDR3 nucleotides read TGTGCCAGCATCCCGGGAGCAGATACGCAGTATTTT. It specifies CASIPGADTQYF.

In its sample, this clonotype was seen a few times. The chain has TRBV30 and TRBJ2-7, with D possibly TRBD1 on 6 matching bases. The CDR3 consists of 15 residues. V was pared by 6 bases and J by 2 bases, with 20 bases between. Germline V gene sequence: CDR1 GTSNPN, CDR2 SVGIG (reference sequence). The CDR3 DNA is TGTGCCTGTCAAGGGTGGCAGGGACAAGCCTACGAGCAGTACTTC. Encoded protein: CACQGWQGQAYEQYF.

This clonotype appeared a few times. The rearrangement uses TRBV6-2 or TRBV6-3 and TRBJ2-3, with 9 bases lining up with TRBD2. V lost 5 bases and J lost 2; bases outside the gene matches: 11. This CDR3 has 17 amino acids. Germline assignment: CDR1 MNHEY and CDR2 SVGEGT. This CDR3 reads CASSPTSGRKNTDTQYF. The CDR3 bases are TGTGCCAGCAGTCCGACTAGCGGAAGGAAAAACACAGATACGCAGTATTTT.

The rearrangement joins TRBV20-1 to TRBJ2-5; a weak D match, TRBD1 (5 bases). The germline V gene encodes CDR1 DFQATT and CDR2 SNEGSKA (reference sequence). V was cut by 7 bases and J by 2 bases, with 8 bases left in between. The CDR3 is 11 amino acids. The CDR3 DNA follows: TGCAGTGTAGGGGAACAAGAGACCCAGTACTTC. Protein: CSVGEQETQYF.

This clonotype was found a few times. This chain joins TRBV11-3 and TRBJ1-1; D ambiguous. The CDR3 loop spans 14 amino acids. Germline CDR1 SGHNT, CDR2 YENEEA. The V gene lost 5 bases and the J gene lost 1 base, with 11 bases spanning the gap. The CDR3 reads CASSTTPGNTEAFF. CDR3 nucleotide sequence: TGTGCCAGCAGCACAACACCTGGGAACACTGAAGCTTTCTTT. The entire variable domain, with the rest obtained from reference TRBV11-3 and TRBJ1-1, is as follows: EAGVVQSPRYKIIEKKQPVAFWCNPISGHNTLYWYLQNLGQGPELLIRYENEEAVDDSQLPKDRFSAERLKGVDSTLKIQPAELGDSAVYLCASSTTPGNTEAFFGQGTRLTVV.

This clonotype was counted a single time. The rearrangement links TRBV6-8 to TRBJ1-5; 9 bases are shared with TRBD1. This CDR3 has 14 amino acids. V lost 6 bases to trimming and J lost 3 bases; unmatched junction nucleotides: 3. The germline gives CDR1 MNHGY, CDR2 SAAAGT. CDR3 region: CASRDRGDNQPQHF. CDR3 DNA: TGTGCCAGCAGAGACAGGGGGGACAATCAGCCCCAGCATTTT.

V usage is TRBV7-4 and J usage is TRBJ2-1; tentatively, D is TRBD2 (5 bases). Trimming pared 6 bases from V and 2 bases from J, leaving 17 bases between. This CDR3 is 16 amino acids long. The V gene's germline CDR1 is SGHVT and CDR2 SQSDAQ. The DNA for the CDR3 is TGTGCCAGCAGTAACGGAGGCGAGCCTACCTACAATGAGCAGTTCTTC. It yields the protein CASSNGGEPTYNEQFF. Looking up the rest from reference TRBV7-4 and TRBJ2-1 gives the full variable domain: GAGVSQSPRYKVAKRGRDVALRCDSISGHVTLYWYRQTLGQGSEVLTYSQSDAQRDKSGRPSGRFSAERPERSVSTLKIQRTEQGDSAVYLCASSNGGEPTYNEQFFGPGTRLTVL.

The chain is built from TRBV15 and TRBJ2-6, with 9 bases fitting TRBD1. Germline lookup yields CDR1 LNHNV and CDR2 YYDKDF (reference sequence). This CDR3 contains 20 residues. Trimming took 0 bases from V and 0 from J; bases not matched to a gene: 9. CDR3 protein: CATSRDAGTGIFSGANVLTF. The CDR3, as DNA: TGTGCCACCAGCAGAGACGCCGGGACAGGGATCTTCTCTGGGGCCAACGTCCTGACTTTC.

The chain combines TRBV30 with TRBJ2-1, with D perhaps TRBD2 (5 bases). The CDR3 contains 13 residues. In germline, CDR1 is GTSNPN, CDR2 SVGIG (reference sequence). CDR3 sequence (DNA): TGTGCGCTGGCGTCGCGGGCGGGCAATGAGCAGTTCTTC. It encodes CALASRAGNEQFF.

The chain recombines TRBV28 with TRBJ1-1; D not certain. Trimming stripped 4 bases from V and 1 base from J, with 13 bases between. The germline CDR1 and CDR2 sequences are MDHEN and SYDVKM. The CDR3 loop spans 15 amino acids. The CDR3 region has the DNA TGTGCCAGCAGTTCCTCTGGCCTGGGGAACACTGAAGCTTTCTTT. This encodes CASSSSGLGNTEAFF.

This clonotype was seen a few times. The chain links TRBV19 to TRBJ1-2, with D possibly being TRBD1 (6 bases). Germline V CDR1 and CDR2: LNHDA, SQIVND (reference sequence). The CDR3 runs to 14 residues. The ends were cut back, 8 bases at V and 3 bases at J, with 16 bases in the middle. The CDR3 sequence is CASRTASDDYGYTF. CDR3 DNA sequence: TGTGCCAGTCGGACAGCTTCGGATGACTATGGCTACACCTTC.

The rearrangement links TRBV6-1 to TRBJ2-1, with D unclear. The CDR3 has 13 residues. Germline-derived CDR1 and CDR2 are MNHNS and SASEGT. V was cut by 6 bases and J by 8 bases, with 14 bases left in between. CDR3 nucleotide sequence: TGTGCCAGCAGCCCCCGAACAGTGGATGAGCAGTTCTTC. This encodes CASSPRTVDEQFF.

This clonotype was counted a few times. The CDR3 nucleotides read TGTGCCAGCAGTTACACGAAGAACACCGGGGAGCTGTTTTTT. It translates to CASSYTKNTGELFF. This rearrangement joins TRBV6-5 to TRBJ2-2; D unclear. The length of the CDR3 is 14 residues. V lost 2 bases and J 1 base, leaving 5 bases between the germline ends. The V gene's germline CDR1 is MNHEY and CDR2 SVGAGI.

The chain couples TRBV7-9 to TRBJ1-1, with D perhaps matching TRBD1 (5 bases). The CDR3 runs to 16 residues. Germline V lookup: CDR1 SEHNR, CDR2 FQNEAQ (reference sequence). V dropped 5 bases and J dropped 7 bases, with 23 bases sitting between them. The CDR3 here is CASSPGAGTVKFEAFF. CDR3 in DNA: TGTGCCAGCAGCCCCGGGGCCGGGACGGTAAAGTTTGAAGCTTTCTTT.

This clonotype came up many times. This chain uses TRBV7-2 with TRBJ2-5, with 10 bases aligning to TRBD2. Germline V gene lookup returns CDR1 SGHTA and CDR2 FQGNSA. J gave up 5 bases and V 1 base, and 7 bases lay outside the gene matches. The CDR3 length is 16 residues. CDR3 DNA sequence: TGTGCCAGCAGCTTAGGAGCGGGGGGGCGGGTGGAGACCCAGTACTTC. Amino acid sequence: CASSLGAGGRVETQYF.

This clonotype appeared a few times. V gene TRBV12-3 or TRBV12-4 combines with J gene TRBJ1-5; maybe TRBD1 (5 bases). The V end lost 2 bases, the J end lost 4 bases, and 12 bases lay between the germline ends. The CDR3 has 15 amino acids. For the CDR3, the DNA is TGTGCCAGCAGTTTACGGAGTGGGGGAAATCAGCCCCAGCATTTT. Its translation: CASSLRSGGNQPQHF.

The chain employs TRBV5-4 and TRBJ2-1; TRBD2 matches 9 bases. The CDR3 runs to 17 residues. Germline CDR1 is SGHNT and CDR2 is YYREEE (reference sequence). Germline trimming cut 0 bases from V and 2 bases from J; bases unmatched to any gene: 6. CDR3 DNA sequence: TGTGCCAGCAGCTTGGCCCCTAGCGGGGTAACCTACAATGAGCAGTTCTTC. Protein: CASSLAPSGVTYNEQFF.

This clonotype has only a few counts. This chain connects TRBV10-3 to TRBJ2-2; TRBD1 is a possible D gene (6 bases). Trimming stripped 4 bases from V and 3 bases from J, with 9 bases between. The CDR3 contains 14 residues. In germline, CDR1 is ENHRY, CDR2 SYGVKD. Written as DNA, the CDR3 is TGTGCCATCAGTGGGGACACCTACACCGGGGAGCTGTTTTTT. Its protein product is CAISGDTYTGELFF.

In its sample, this clonotype was seen many times. This chain links TRBV7-2 with TRBJ2-1, with D possibly TRBD2 on 5 matching bases. This CDR3 is 16 amino acids long. Germline CDR1 reads SGHTA; CDR2 reads FQGNSA. V was trimmed by 5 bases and J by 2 bases, leaving 16 bases between them. The CDR3 loop is CASSAPPGVPYNEQFF. The CDR3 DNA reads TGTGCCAGCAGCGCGCCGCCCGGGGTTCCCTACAATGAGCAGTTCTTC.

This clonotype appeared many times. The CDR3 region has the DNA TGTGCCAGCAGCTTAGTGTCCTACCTCTCTGGAAACACCATATATTTT. As protein: CASSLVSYLSGNTIYF. This chain uses TRBV7-8 with TRBJ1-3; D unclear. V lost 1 base to trimming and J lost 0 bases, with 10 bases between them. CDR3 size: 16 residues. The germline V gene has CDR1 SGHVS and CDR2 FQNEAQ.